What follows are 16 T cell receptor beta chains derived from one specimen sequenced in a study of cytotoxic CD8 clonotypes in ibrutinib-treated CLL. TCRdb keeps only in-frame clones here, not all; method: immunoSEQ multiplex PCR. The sample yields about 57,000 clones, 56% seen once. Here the sequenced sample was PBMCs, taken after 24 months of ibrutinib treatment. Every receptor here comes from a human donor with chronic lymphocytic leukemia.

The chain is built from TRBV7-2 and TRBJ2-7; weak D call: TRBD2 (6 bases). Trimming took off 1 base at V and 0 bases at J, with 13 bases between the two ends. Germline-derived CDR1 and CDR2 are SGHTA and FQGNSA. This CDR3 has 16 amino acids. CDR3 protein: CASSLGGGASSYEQYF. The CDR3 DNA reads TGTGCCAGCAGCTTAGGAGGCGGGGCGAGCTCCTACGAGCAGTACTTC.

The chain joins TRBV19 to TRBJ2-2; D is perhaps TRBD2 (6 bases). Germline V gene sequence: CDR1 LNHDA, CDR2 SQIVND (reference sequence). Trimming removed 6 bases from V and 3 bases from J, with 17 bases in between. This CDR3 region has 16 residues. The CDR3 loop is CASSLPTSSHTGELFF. The CDR3 coding sequence is TGTGCCAGTAGCCTACCCACTAGCTCCCACACCGGGGAGCTGTTTTTT.

This clone showed up just a few times. The chain employs TRBV27 and TRBJ2-7, with TRBD2 matching 13 bases. This CDR3 comprises 15 residues. Germline V gives CDR1 MNHEY, CDR2 SMNVEV (reference sequence). V lost 8 bases to trimming and J lost 9 bases; unmatched junction nucleotides: 13. The CDR3 protein is CASSGLAGNNMRQYF. The CDR3 region has the DNA TGTGCCAGCTCGGGACTAGCGGGAAACAATATGAGGCAGTACTTC.

This sequence joins TRBV6-1 and TRBJ2-3, with TRBD2 matching 14 bases. The V gene end was trimmed by 1 base and the J gene end by 2 bases; junction bases not matched to a gene: 5. The germline CDR1 and CDR2 sequences are MNHNS and SASEGT. The CDR3 covers 18 residues. The CDR3 DNA follows: TGTGCCAGCAGTGAAGGACTAGCGGGAGGGGTTCACACAGATACGCAGTATTTT. Amino acids: CASSEGLAGGVHTDTQYF.

This chain uses TRBV25-1 with TRBJ2-2; 7 bases are shared with TRBD1. Germline CDR1 MGHDK, CDR2 SYGVNS. This CDR3 comprises 15 residues. The junction had 5 bases not matched to a gene; V was cut back by 3 bases and J by 4 bases. The CDR3, as DNA: TGTGCCAGCAGTGAGGAAAGGGGGCTCACCGGGGAGCTGTTTTTT. As protein: CASSEERGLTGELFF.

This chain connects TRBV30 to TRBJ2-1, with 14 bases lining up with TRBD2. Germline CDR1 and CDR2: GTSNPN and SVGIG (reference sequence). V was clipped by 0 bases and J by 9 bases; unmatched bases: 1. CDR3 length: 14 residues. This CDR3 is CAWSVGLAGGEQFF. DNA for the CDR3: TGTGCCTGGAGTGTAGGACTAGCGGGAGGTGAGCAGTTCTTC.

This clone was seen a few times. Written as DNA, the CDR3 is TGCGCCAGCAGCTTATTATCTCCAGCGGTAGGAGCTTTCTTT. Translating it yields CASSLLSPAVGAFF. The chain carries TRBV5-1 and TRBJ1-1; D remains ambiguous. The V gene lost 2 bases and the J gene lost 10 bases, with 18 bases spanning the gap. Germline lookup yields CDR1 SGHRS and CDR2 YFSETQ. The CDR3 length is 14 residues.

V is TRBV11-2 and J is TRBJ2-3; weak D call: TRBD1 (6 bases). The CDR3 consists of 16 residues. CDR1 is SGHAT and CDR2 is FQNNGV in the germline V gene. Trimming cost V 1 base and J 2 bases, with 13 bases left between them. In DNA form, the CDR3 reads TGTGCCAGCAGCTTAGGACCGGGACATCACACAGATACGCAGTATTTT. Protein sequence: CASSLGPGHHTDTQYF.

The CDR3 is CASSLRAGGPQSTDTQYF. DNA of the CDR3: TGTGCCAGCAGCTTGAGAGCGGGGGGGCCTCAAAGCACAGATACGCAGTATTTT. The J gene is TRBJ2-3, the V gene TRBV7-7; 10 positions match TRBD2. Germline CDR1 and CDR2: SSHAT and FNYEAQ (reference sequence). After removal of 3 bases from V and 0 bases from J, the junction contained 9 bases not matched to a gene. This CDR3 region has 18 residues.

The rearrangement joins TRBV19 to TRBJ2-3; D may be TRBD2 (5 bases). This CDR3 comprises 14 residues. Looked up from germline, CDR1 is LNHDA and CDR2 is SQIVND (reference sequence). V gave up 5 bases and J gave up 6 bases, with 15 bases separating them. CDR3 loop: CASSFPARRDTQYF. The CDR3, as DNA: TGTGCCAGTAGTTTCCCAGCTAGGAGGGATACGCAGTATTTT.

This rearrangement joins TRBV10-3 to TRBJ2-2; 8 positions agree with TRBD1. Germline values: CDR1 ENHRY, CDR2 SYGVKD. There are 17 residues in the CDR3. With 5 bases clipped from V and 6 bases from J, the junction kept 14 bases outside the gene matches. CDR3 region: CAISTTGDPRGAGELFF. The CDR3 DNA is TGTGCCATCAGTACGACAGGGGATCCCCGAGGGGCCGGGGAGCTGTTTTTT.

The chain employs TRBV18 and TRBJ2-5, with D hard to call. The CDR3 extends over 16 amino acids. The germline CDR1 and CDR2 sequences are KGHSH and LQKENI. Trimming took off 1 base at V and 5 bases at J, with 17 bases between the two ends. In nucleotides, the CDR3 is TGTGCCAGCTCACCACGGTCTGGGTTGCCCTGGGAGACCCAGTACTTC. Translation gives CASSPRSGLPWETQYF. The entire variable domain, with the rest obtained from reference TRBV18 and TRBJ2-5, is as follows: NAGVMQNPRHLVRRRGQEARLRCSPMKGHSHVYWYRQLPEEGLKFMVYLQKENIIDESGMPKERFSAEFPKEGPSILRIQQVVRGDSAAYFCASSPRSGLPWETQYFGPGTRLLVL.

This clone has just a few counts. The chain recombines TRBV30 with TRBJ2-7; no reliable D call. The CDR3 runs 11 residues. Trimming stripped 0 bases from V and 4 bases from J, with 4 bases between. CDR1 and CDR2 (germline): GTSNPN, SVGIG (reference sequence). CDR3 loop: CAWSVGYEQYF. The CDR3 DNA follows: TGTGCCTGGAGTGTCGGGTACGAGCAGTACTTC.

In this sample, this clone turned up many times. The CDR3 DNA follows: TGCAGCGTTGGTGGCGGGAACACCGGGGAGCTGTTTTTT. Translating it yields CSVGGGNTGELFF. V and J are TRBV29-1 and TRBJ2-2, with D unresolved. V dropped 4 bases and J dropped 1 base, with 7 bases sitting between them. CDR3 length: 13 residues. Germline loops: CDR1 SQVTM, CDR2 ANQGSEA.

The sample holds a few counts of this clone. V is TRBV5-1 and J is TRBJ1-2, with TRBD1 as a possible D gene (5 bases). V lost 0 bases and J lost 3, with 12 bases in between. Germline values: CDR1 SGHRS, CDR2 YFSETQ. The CDR3 has 15 residues. CDR3 coding DNA: TGCGCCAGCAGCTTGGTTGGGGGAGGCGACTATGGCTACACCTTC. Amino acids: CASSLVGGGDYGYTF. Variable domain in full (rest from reference TRBV5-1 and TRBJ1-2): KAGVTQTPRYLIKTRGQQVTLSCSPISGHRSVSWYQQTPGQGLQFLFEYFSETQRNKGNFPGRFSGRQFSNSRSEMNVSTLELGDSALYLCASSLVGGGDYGYTFGSGTRLTVV.

The chain employs TRBV6-1 and TRBJ2-7; D gene ambiguous. The CDR3 extends over 12 amino acids. Germline V gene data show CDR1 as MNHNS and CDR2 as SASEGT. Deletions cut 5 bases from V and 7 bases from J, with 12 bases between. The CDR3 spells CASSLWAREQYF. CDR3 coding DNA: TGTGCCAGCAGTTTATGGGCTAGGGAGCAGTACTTC.